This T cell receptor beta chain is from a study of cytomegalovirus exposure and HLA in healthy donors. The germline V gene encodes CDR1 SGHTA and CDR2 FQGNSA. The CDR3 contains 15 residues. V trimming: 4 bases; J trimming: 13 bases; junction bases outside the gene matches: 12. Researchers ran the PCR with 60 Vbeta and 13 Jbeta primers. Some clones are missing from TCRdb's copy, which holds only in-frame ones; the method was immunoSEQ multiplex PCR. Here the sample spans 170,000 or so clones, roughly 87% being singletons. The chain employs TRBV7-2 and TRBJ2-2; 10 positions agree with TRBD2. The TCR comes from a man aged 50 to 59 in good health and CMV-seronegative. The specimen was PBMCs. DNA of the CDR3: TGTGCCAGCAGCTCGGGACTAGCGCCAAAGGTGGGGCTGTTTTTT. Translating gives CASSSGLAPKVGLFF. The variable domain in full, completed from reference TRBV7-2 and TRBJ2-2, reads GAGVSQSPSNKVTEKGKDVELRCDPISGHTALYWYRQSLGQGLEFLIYFQGNSAPDKSGLPSDRFSAERTGGSVSTLTIQRTQQEDSAVYLCASSSGLAPKVGLFFGEGSRLTVL.